This T cell receptor beta chain was identified in a study of T cells in Graves' hyperthyroidism and ophthalmopathy. The germline gives CDR1 SQVTM, CDR2 ANQGSEA. V gave up 7 bases and J gave up 4 bases; unmatched junction bases: 8. The CDR3 contains 13 residues. TCR beta CDR3 regions were amplified from RNA transcripts. With the HTBI primer set, the TCR CDR3 went through a first round of RT-PCR. TCRdb reanalysed the multiplex PCR reads using MiXCR and keeps one entry per CDR3 protein. This sample yields some 300,000 distinct CDR3 sequences, of which roughly 19% are seen a single time; about 40% belongs to the top ten. The table lists this clonotype with a few counts.

The sequence was collected from a man aged 50-59 years with Graves' ophthalmopathy. The chain combines TRBV29-1 with TRBJ2-3, with 7 nucleotides matching TRBD1. Sequencing input: blood. CDR3 sequence reads: CSAPTGFPDTQYF. In DNA form, the CDR3 reads TGCAGCGCCCCGACAGGGTTCCCAGATACGCAGTATTTT.